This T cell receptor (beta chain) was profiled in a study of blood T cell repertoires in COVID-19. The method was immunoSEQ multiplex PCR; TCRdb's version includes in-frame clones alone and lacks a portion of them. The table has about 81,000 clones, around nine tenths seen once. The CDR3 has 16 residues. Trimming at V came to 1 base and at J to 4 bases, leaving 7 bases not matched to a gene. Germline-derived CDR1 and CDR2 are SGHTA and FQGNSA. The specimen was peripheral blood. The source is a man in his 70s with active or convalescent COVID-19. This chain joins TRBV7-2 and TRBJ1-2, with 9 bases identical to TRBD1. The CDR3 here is CASSLGGTGKIYGYTF. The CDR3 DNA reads TGTGCCAGCAGCTTAGGAGGGACAGGGAAAATCTATGGCTACACCTTC.